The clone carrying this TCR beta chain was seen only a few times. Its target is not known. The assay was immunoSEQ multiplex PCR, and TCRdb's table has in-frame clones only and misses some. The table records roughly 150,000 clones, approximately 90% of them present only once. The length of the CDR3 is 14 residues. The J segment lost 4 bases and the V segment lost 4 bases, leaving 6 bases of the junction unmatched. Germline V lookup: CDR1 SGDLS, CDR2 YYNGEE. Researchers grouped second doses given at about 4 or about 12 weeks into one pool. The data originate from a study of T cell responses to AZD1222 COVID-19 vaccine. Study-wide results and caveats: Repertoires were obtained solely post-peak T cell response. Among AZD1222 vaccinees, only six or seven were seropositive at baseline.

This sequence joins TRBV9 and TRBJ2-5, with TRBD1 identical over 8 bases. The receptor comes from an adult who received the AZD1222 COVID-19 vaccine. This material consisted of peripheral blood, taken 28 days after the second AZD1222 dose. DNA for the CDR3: TGTGCCAGCAGCTCCCGGACAGGGCTAGAGACCCAGTACTTC. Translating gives CASSSRTGLETQYF.